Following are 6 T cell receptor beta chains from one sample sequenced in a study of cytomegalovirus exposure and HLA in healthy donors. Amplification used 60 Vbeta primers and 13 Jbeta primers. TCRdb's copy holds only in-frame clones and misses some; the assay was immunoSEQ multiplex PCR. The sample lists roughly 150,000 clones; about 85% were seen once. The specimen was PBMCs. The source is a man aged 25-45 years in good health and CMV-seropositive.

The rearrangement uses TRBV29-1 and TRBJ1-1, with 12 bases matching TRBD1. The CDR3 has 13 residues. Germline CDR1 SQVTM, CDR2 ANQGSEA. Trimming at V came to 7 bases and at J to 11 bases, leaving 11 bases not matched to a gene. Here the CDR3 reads CSGRPGQGAGAFF. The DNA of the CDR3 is TGCAGCGGTAGACCGGGACAGGGGGCTGGGGCTTTCTTT.

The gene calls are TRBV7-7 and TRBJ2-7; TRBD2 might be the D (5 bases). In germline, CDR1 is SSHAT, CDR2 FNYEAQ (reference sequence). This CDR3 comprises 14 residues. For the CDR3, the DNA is TGTGCTAGCAGCTTAAGATTAGCGCTCCACGAGCAGTACGTC. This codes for CASSLRLALHEQYV.

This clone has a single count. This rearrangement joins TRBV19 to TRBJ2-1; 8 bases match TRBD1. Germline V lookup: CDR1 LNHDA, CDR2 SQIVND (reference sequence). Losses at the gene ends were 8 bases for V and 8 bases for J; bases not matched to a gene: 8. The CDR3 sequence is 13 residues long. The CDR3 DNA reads TGTGCCAGTGCCCGGGACAGGCGGCATGAGCAGTTCTTC. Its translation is CASARDRRHEQFF.

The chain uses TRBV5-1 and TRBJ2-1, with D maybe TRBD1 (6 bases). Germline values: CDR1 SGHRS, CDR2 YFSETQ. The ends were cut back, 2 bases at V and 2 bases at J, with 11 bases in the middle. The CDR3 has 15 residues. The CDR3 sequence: CASSLPQGTYNEQFF. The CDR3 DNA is TGCGCCAGCAGCTTACCTCAGGGGACCTACAATGAGCAGTTCTTC.

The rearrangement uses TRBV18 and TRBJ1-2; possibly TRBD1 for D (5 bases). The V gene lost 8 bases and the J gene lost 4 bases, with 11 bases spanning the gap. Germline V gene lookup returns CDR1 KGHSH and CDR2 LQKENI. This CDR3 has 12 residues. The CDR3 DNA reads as TGTGCCAGCGGGGGGGACCCCTATGGCTACACCTTC. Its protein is CASGGDPYGYTF.

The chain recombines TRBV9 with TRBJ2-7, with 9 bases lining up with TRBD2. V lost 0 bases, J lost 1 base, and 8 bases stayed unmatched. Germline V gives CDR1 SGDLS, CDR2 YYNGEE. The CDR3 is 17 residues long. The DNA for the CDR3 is TGTGCCAGCAGCGTAGGGCTAGCGGGGTCTCAATCCTACGAGCAGTACTTC. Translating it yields CASSVGLAGSQSYEQYF.